A single TCR beta chain is shown here with its context. The target antigen is unknown. At a deep level, the assay was run. Authors' data handling: From ImmunoSEQ came sequences covering only the junction and carrying no quality scores, so filtering differed. TCRdb's copy holds only in-frame clones and misses some; the assay was immunoSEQ multiplex PCR. V and J calls and clone size follow that table, whereas D and trimming were derived from the DNA. The repertoire holds around 2.1 million clones, with 95% as singletons. The source of the sample is a study of shared clonotypes between healthy human individuals. V was pared by 2 bases and J by 4 bases, with 20 bases between. The CDR3 contains 16 residues. The germline CDR1 and CDR2 sequences are GTSNPN and SVGIG (reference sequence). Study results and caveats: Sharing across four donors was highest in naive CD4 (roughly 5%) and lowest in memory CD8 (0.4%).

The CD4+ fraction was divided into a CD45RA+ naive subset and a CD45RA-negative memory subset. The V call is TRBV30, the J call TRBJ1-2, with D possibly TRBD1 on 6 matching bases. The specimen sequenced was naive CD4+ T cells sorted from blood. As to subset: CD45RA+ positively selected. The origin of this receptor is a man younger than 30 in good health. For the CDR3, the DNA is TGTGCCTGGAGTATCAGGGCAACCAAAGGGGGCTATGGCTACACCTTC. Translated, it gives CAWSIRATKGGYGYTF.